Listed below are T cell receptor beta chains from one sample, sequenced in a study of T cells in Graves' hyperthyroidism and ophthalmopathy. TCRdb independently ran MiXCR on the multiplex PCR reads; one entry per CDR3 protein. Of approximately 690,000 distinct CDR3 sequences in the sample, more than 14% were seen once. Sequencing was done on a sample of blood. Every receptor here comes from a woman between 50 and 59 years old with Graves' ophthalmopathy. The conserved cysteine and the conserved F or W are not part of the CDR3 here. The order of the fields is CDR3 length, V gene, clone size, CDR3 protein. The size of a clone is reported for some rows only, either as once, few or many, or as a class for expanded clones.

12,TRBV11-2,few,ASRDRDRGGTQY
15,TRBV20-1,-,SARERTSGRRGETQY
13,TRBV5-1,many,ASSSGQGANTEAF
13,TRBV27,many,ASTPSRGGNSPLH
13,TRBV6-2/TRBV6-3,-,ASSYRPAGANVLT
14,TRBV7-9,-,ASSLPRDRVSDTQY
14,TRBV7-8,few,ASSVVPGTGNQPQH
13,TRBV4-3,-,ASTPETGNTDTQY
11,TRBV12-3/TRBV12-4,many,ASTSNVGSEQY
10,TRBV6-1,-,ASYAGATEAF
14,TRBV4-2,few,ASSRTRTSGTDTQY
14,TRBV7-8,once,ASSHQGQGENQPQH
13,TRBV7-3,-,AGSLKGERNTEAF
13,TRBV12-3/TRBV12-4,few,ASSLIGGLGYGYT
13,TRBV2,many,ASSASGRNTGELF
11,TRBV6-2/TRBV6-3,many,ASSPPPAAFQH
14,TRBV24-1,many,ATSDLAGGGFGGYT
12,TRBV30,many,AWNSGTHSYEQY
14,TRBV6-1,many,ASSELLSGQGYEQY
18,TRBV28,-,ASSHLPGLGREGGTDTQY
14,TRBV5-1,many,ASSGRDGLSKGEQY
10,TRBV11-3,many,ASSLTDNEQF
13,TRBV4-1,few,ASSQVGRADYEQY
13,TRBV24-1,few,ATSDSDRALGEQY
11,TRBV27,-,ASARGTEETQY
14,TRBV4-1,many,ASAAGQGEGNQPQH
12,TRBV14,-,ASSLDEKSYGYT
14,TRBV11-3,many,ASSSGLAGATDTQY